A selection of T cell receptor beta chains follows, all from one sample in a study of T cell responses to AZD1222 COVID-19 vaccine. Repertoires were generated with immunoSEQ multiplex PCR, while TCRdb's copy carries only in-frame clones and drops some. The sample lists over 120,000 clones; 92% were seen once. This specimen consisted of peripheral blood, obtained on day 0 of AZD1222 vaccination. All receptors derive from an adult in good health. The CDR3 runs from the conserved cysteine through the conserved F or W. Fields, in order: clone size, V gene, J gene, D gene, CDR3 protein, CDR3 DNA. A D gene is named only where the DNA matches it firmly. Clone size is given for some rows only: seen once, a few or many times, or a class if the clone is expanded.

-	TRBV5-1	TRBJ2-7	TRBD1	CASSFRSYPGQSYEQYF	TGCGCCAGCAGCTTCCGTTCTTATCCGGGACAGTCCTACGAGCAGTACTTC
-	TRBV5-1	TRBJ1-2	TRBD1	CASSLGTGGIGYTF	TGCGCCAGCAGCTTGGGTACAGGGGGCATTGGCTACACCTTC
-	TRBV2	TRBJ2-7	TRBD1	CASSRDRGGDEQYF	TGTGCCAGCAGCCGGGACAGGGGAGGGGACGAGCAGTACTTC
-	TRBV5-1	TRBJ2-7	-	CASSFRGRRVSYEQYF	TGCGCCAGCAGCTTCCGAGGGAGGAGGGTTTCCTACGAGCAGTACTTC
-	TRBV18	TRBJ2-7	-	CASSPPRRFSYEQYF	TGTGCCAGCTCACCTCCACGAAGGTTCTCCTACGAGCAGTACTTC
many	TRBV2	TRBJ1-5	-	CASSELGFSQPQHF	TGTGCCAGCAGTGAGTTAGGGTTTAGTCAGCCCCAGCATTTT
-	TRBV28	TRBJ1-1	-	CASSLAGYTEAFF	TGTGCCAGCAGTTTGGCAGGATACACTGAAGCTTTCTTT
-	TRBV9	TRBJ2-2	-	CASSADGGALTGELFF	TGTGCCAGCAGCGCCGATGGAGGGGCGCTCACCGGGGAGCTGTTTTTT
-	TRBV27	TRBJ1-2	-	CASSFSTGYGYTF	TGTGCCAGCAGTTTTTCGACCGGCTATGGCTACACCTTC
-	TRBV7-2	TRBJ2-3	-	CASSYTGRSGDTQYF	TGTGCCAGCAGCTATACAGGGAGGTCTGGAGATACGCAGTATTTT
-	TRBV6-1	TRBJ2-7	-	CASGLTDAAYEQYF	TGTGCCAGCGGCCTTACAGATGCGGCCTACGAGCAGTACTTC
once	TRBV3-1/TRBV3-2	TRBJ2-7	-	CASSPLEGEQYF	TGTGCCAGCAGCCCTTTAGAAGGCGAGCAGTACTTC